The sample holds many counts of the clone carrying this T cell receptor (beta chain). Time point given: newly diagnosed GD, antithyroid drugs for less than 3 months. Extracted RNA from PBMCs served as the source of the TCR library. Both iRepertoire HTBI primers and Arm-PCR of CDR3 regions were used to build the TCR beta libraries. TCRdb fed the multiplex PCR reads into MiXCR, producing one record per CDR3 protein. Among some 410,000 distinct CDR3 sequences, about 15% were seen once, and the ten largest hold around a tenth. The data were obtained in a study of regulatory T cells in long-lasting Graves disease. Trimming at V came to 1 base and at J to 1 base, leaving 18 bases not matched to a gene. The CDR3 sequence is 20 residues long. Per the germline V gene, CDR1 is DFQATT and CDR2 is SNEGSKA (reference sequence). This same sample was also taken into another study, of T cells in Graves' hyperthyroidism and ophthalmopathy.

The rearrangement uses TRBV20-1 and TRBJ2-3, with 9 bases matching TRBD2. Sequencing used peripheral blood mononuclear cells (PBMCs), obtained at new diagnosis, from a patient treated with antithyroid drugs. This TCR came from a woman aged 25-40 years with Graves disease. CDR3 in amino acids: CSARVKRRAGGLWGTDTQYF. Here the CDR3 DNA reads TGCAGTGCTAGAGTGAAAAGGCGAGCGGGAGGATTGTGGGGCACAGATACGCAGTATTTT.